This is a list of T cell receptor beta chains from one sample in a study of patients and donors after allogeneic stem cell transplantation. TCRdb redid the calling of the RT-PCR reads with MiXCR, one entry per CDR3 protein. The sample has approximately 200,000 distinct CDR3 sequences, around two fifths seen once. The sequenced material came from blood, either unsorted or a sorted T cell fraction (not recorded which). The receptor source for this set is a human donor who was either an allogeneic HSCT recipient or a stem cell or donor lymphocyte infusion donor (not recorded which). It is not recorded whose cells these are; they may come from a transplant donor. CDR3s include the opening cysteine and the closing phenylalanine or tryptophan. D genes are given only for firm matches. Some rows have no size entry. The others give once, few or many, or a class for an expanded clone.

clone_size: few
d_call: TRBD1
j_call: TRBJ1-2
v_call: TRBV20-1
cdr3_nt: TGCAGTGCTAGGACCAGGCAGGGGGACAGCTATGGCTACACCTTC
cdr3_aa: CSARTRQGDSYGYTF

clone_size: once
d_call: -
j_call: TRBJ2-5
v_call: TRBV13
cdr3_nt: TGTGCCAGCAGCTTATATACCCAAGGAGAGACCCAGTACTTC
cdr3_aa: CASSLYTQGETQYF

clone_size: -
d_call: TRBD1
j_call: TRBJ1-1
v_call: TRBV6-6
cdr3_nt: TGTGCCAGCGCGGGACAGATGAACACTGAAGCTTTCTTT
cdr3_aa: CASAGQMNTEAFF

clone_size: -
d_call: -
j_call: TRBJ1-5
v_call: TRBV12-3/TRBV12-4
cdr3_nt: TGTGCCAGCAGTTTGGGTAAGGGCTATCAGCCCCAGCATTTT
cdr3_aa: CASSLGKGYQPQHF

clone_size: few
d_call: -
j_call: TRBJ1-2
v_call: TRBV20-1
cdr3_nt: TGCAGTGCGCCGGAGGGCTATGGCTACACCTTC
cdr3_aa: CSAPEGYGYTF

clone_size: -
d_call: -
j_call: TRBJ2-1
v_call: TRBV9
cdr3_nt: TGTGCCAGCAGCGTAGCTCCGGACCCAGTGCGGCAGTTCTTC
cdr3_aa: CASSVAPDPVRQFF

clone_size: -
d_call: -
j_call: TRBJ1-6
v_call: TRBV12-3/TRBV12-4
cdr3_nt: TGTGCCAGCAGGCAACAGGGTTATAATTCACCCCTCCACTTT
cdr3_aa: CASRQQGYNSPLHF

clone_size: few
d_call: -
j_call: TRBJ1-5
v_call: TRBV12-3/TRBV12-4
cdr3_nt: TGTGCCAGCAGTTTAGGAGACCATAGCAATCAGCCCCAGCATTTT
cdr3_aa: CASSLGDHSNQPQHF

clone_size: -
d_call: -
j_call: TRBJ1-1
v_call: TRBV6-2/TRBV6-3
cdr3_nt: TGTGCCAGCAGTTACGCGCCGGGGAACACTGAAGCTTTCTTT
cdr3_aa: CASSYAPGNTEAFF

clone_size: -
d_call: -
j_call: TRBJ1-2
v_call: TRBV15
cdr3_nt: TGTGCCACCAGCGGGGGGAACACATATAACTATGGCTACACCTTC
cdr3_aa: CATSGGNTYNYGYTF

clone_size: -
d_call: -
j_call: TRBJ2-2
v_call: TRBV11-2
cdr3_nt: TGTGCCAGCAGCTTAACGTATACCGGGGAGCTGTTTTTT
cdr3_aa: CASSLTYTGELFF

clone_size: -
d_call: TRBD1
j_call: TRBJ1-5
v_call: TRBV28
cdr3_nt: TGTGCCAGCAGTCCACCGGACAGGGCATATAGCAATCAGCCCCAGCATTTT
cdr3_aa: CASSPPDRAYSNQPQHF

clone_size: -
d_call: -
j_call: TRBJ1-2
v_call: TRBV7-9
cdr3_nt: TGTGCCAGCAGCTTAGCGGCACCTAACTATGGCTACACCTTC
cdr3_aa: CASSLAAPNYGYTF

clone_size: few
d_call: -
j_call: TRBJ1-1
v_call: TRBV7-9
cdr3_nt: TGTGCCAGCAGCCCCTGGACGGGAACGAACACTGAAGCTTTCTTT
cdr3_aa: CASSPWTGTNTEAFF

clone_size: -
d_call: TRBD1
j_call: TRBJ1-1
v_call: TRBV12-3/TRBV12-4
cdr3_nt: TGTGCCAGCACCTTAGAGAGAGGGGGCCTGGGCACTGAAGCTTTCTTT
cdr3_aa: CASTLERGGLGTEAFF

clone_size: few
d_call: TRBD1
j_call: TRBJ2-2
v_call: TRBV7-2
cdr3_nt: TGTGCCAGCAGCTTATTGTCAGGACAGGGATATTCCGGGGAGCTGTTTTTT
cdr3_aa: CASSLLSGQGYSGELFF

clone_size: -
d_call: -
j_call: TRBJ1-1
v_call: TRBV4-2
cdr3_nt: TGTGCCAGCAGCACTCGGACTGAAGCTTTCTTT
cdr3_aa: CASSTRTEAFF

clone_size: -
d_call: TRBD2
j_call: TRBJ2-1
v_call: TRBV2
cdr3_nt: TGTGCCAGCAAAGCGGGGGACGAGGTGGCCAATGAGCAGTTCTTC
cdr3_aa: CASKAGDEVANEQFF

clone_size: -
d_call: TRBD1
j_call: TRBJ1-2
v_call: TRBV12-3/TRBV12-4
cdr3_nt: TGTGCCAGCACCCCCACAGGGGACCTCTATGGCTGCACCTTC
cdr3_aa: CASTPTGDLYGCTF

clone_size: few
d_call: -
j_call: TRBJ2-5
v_call: TRBV28
cdr3_nt: TGTGCCAGCAGTTCGATACCGGGACTTAGGGTGGAGGAAGAGACCCAGTACTTC
cdr3_aa: CASSSIPGLRVEEETQYF

clone_size: -
d_call: -
j_call: TRBJ2-1
v_call: TRBV7-2
cdr3_nt: TGTGCCAGCAGCTCCACTAGCAATGAGCAGTTCTTC
cdr3_aa: CASSSTSNEQFF

clone_size: -
d_call: -
j_call: TRBJ2-5
v_call: TRBV4-3
cdr3_nt: TGCGCCAGCAGCCAAGACACGGGGTGGGAGACCCAGTACTTC
cdr3_aa: CASSQDTGWETQYF

clone_size: -
d_call: -
j_call: TRBJ1-1
v_call: TRBV7-9
cdr3_nt: TGTGCCAGCAGCTCCGCCCAGGCCAGTGCCCTAAATGGAGCTTTCTTT
cdr3_aa: CASSSAQASALNGAFF

clone_size: -
d_call: TRBD1
j_call: TRBJ2-2
v_call: TRBV28
cdr3_nt: TGTGCCAGCAGTTTGGAAGGACAGGTTGTCACCACCGGGGAGCTGTTTTTT
cdr3_aa: CASSLEGQVVTTGELFF

clone_size: few
d_call: TRBD2
j_call: TRBJ2-3
v_call: TRBV20-1
cdr3_nt: TGCAGTGCTAACCCGCCACTAGCGGAATTGCGAGATACGCAGTATTTT
cdr3_aa: CSANPPLAELRDTQYF

clone_size: few
d_call: -
j_call: TRBJ1-2
v_call: TRBV29-1
cdr3_nt: TGCAGCGTCGCTATCGGGGGAGACGGCTACACCTTC
cdr3_aa: CSVAIGGDGYTF

clone_size: few
d_call: -
j_call: TRBJ1-1
v_call: TRBV12-3/TRBV12-4
cdr3_nt: TGTGCCAGCAGTTGGTCCGCCGCCGCTGAAGCTTTCTTT
cdr3_aa: CASSWSAAAEAFF

clone_size: once
d_call: -
j_call: TRBJ2-7
v_call: TRBV14
cdr3_nt: TGTGCCAGCAGCCAATCCTCTATACCAACCTACGAGCAGTACTTC
cdr3_aa: CASSQSSIPTYEQYF

clone_size: -
d_call: -
j_call: TRBJ1-1
v_call: TRBV7-3
cdr3_nt: TGTGCCAGCAGCCCAGCCCCTGGTTACACTGAAGCTTTCTTT
cdr3_aa: CASSPAPGYTEAFF

clone_size: -
d_call: -
j_call: TRBJ2-1
v_call: TRBV5-1
cdr3_nt: TGCGCCAGCAGCTTGGGGGGCGGCTACAATGAGCAGTTCTTC
cdr3_aa: CASSLGGGYNEQFF

clone_size: -
d_call: TRBD1
j_call: TRBJ1-2
v_call: TRBV24-1
cdr3_nt: TGTGCCACCAGTGGCCGGACAGGGGAGAATGGCTACACCTTC
cdr3_aa: CATSGRTGENGYTF

clone_size: -
d_call: -
j_call: TRBJ2-1
v_call: TRBV13
cdr3_nt: TGTGCCAGCAGCTTGGCAGGAAGCAATGAGCAGTTCTTC
cdr3_aa: CASSLAGSNEQFF

clone_size: few
d_call: -
j_call: TRBJ1-5
v_call: TRBV4-3
cdr3_nt: TGCGCCAGCAGCCAAGGTGTCTGGGGTGATCAGCCCCAGCATTTT
cdr3_aa: CASSQGVWGDQPQHF

clone_size: few
d_call: -
j_call: TRBJ1-5
v_call: TRBV12-3/TRBV12-4
cdr3_nt: TGTGCCAGCAGTTTGGCCGGGAAGCGTGGCAATCAGCCCCAGCATTTT
cdr3_aa: CASSLAGKRGNQPQHF

clone_size: -
d_call: -
j_call: TRBJ2-7
v_call: TRBV5-1
cdr3_nt: TGCGCCAGCAGCTTGGAGGTGGGACCCTACGAGCAGTACTTC
cdr3_aa: CASSLEVGPYEQYF

clone_size: few
d_call: -
j_call: TRBJ1-4
v_call: TRBV4-2
cdr3_nt: TGTGCCAGCAGCCAAGCGGCGACTCAGGTGTTTACAACTAATGAAAAACTGTTTTTT
cdr3_aa: CASSQAATQVFTTNEKLFF

clone_size: -
d_call: TRBD2
j_call: TRBJ2-1
v_call: TRBV25-1
cdr3_nt: TGTGCCAGCAGTGAAGTTGTAGCGGGAGGCTACAATGAGCAGTTCTTC
cdr3_aa: CASSEVVAGGYNEQFF

clone_size: -
d_call: -
j_call: TRBJ2-7
v_call: TRBV15
cdr3_nt: TGTGCCACCAGCAGAGATGGGACGGCCTCCTACGAGCAGTACTTC
cdr3_aa: CATSRDGTASYEQYF

clone_size: few
d_call: TRBD1
j_call: TRBJ2-5
v_call: TRBV29-1
cdr3_nt: TGCAGCGCCGACAGGGGGCTGGAGACCCAGTACTTC
cdr3_aa: CSADRGLETQYF

clone_size: -
d_call: -
j_call: TRBJ2-1
v_call: TRBV11-2
cdr3_nt: TGTGCCAGCAGCTTAGAACCTAGGCAGTTCTTC
cdr3_aa: CASSLEPRQFF

clone_size: -
d_call: TRBD2
j_call: TRBJ2-2
v_call: TRBV29-1
cdr3_nt: TGCAGCGTTGGGCCTAGCGGATACACCGGGGAGCTGTTTTTT
cdr3_aa: CSVGPSGYTGELFF

clone_size: -
d_call: TRBD1
j_call: TRBJ1-1
v_call: TRBV6-5
cdr3_nt: TGTGCCAGCAGTGGCCCGGGACAGTTGAACACTGAAGCTTTCTTT
cdr3_aa: CASSGPGQLNTEAFF

clone_size: few
d_call: -
j_call: TRBJ2-5
v_call: TRBV27
cdr3_nt: TGTGCCAGCAGTTTAATACCCGGAGAGACCCAGTACTTC
cdr3_aa: CASSLIPGETQYF

clone_size: -
d_call: -
j_call: TRBJ1-2
v_call: TRBV25-1
cdr3_nt: TGTGCCAGCAGTGACCCCAGTACCTATGGCTACACCTTC
cdr3_aa: CASSDPSTYGYTF

clone_size: -
d_call: -
j_call: TRBJ2-7
v_call: TRBV9
cdr3_nt: TGTGCCAGCAGCCCCTGGGGACAATCCTACGAGCAGTACTTC
cdr3_aa: CASSPWGQSYEQYF